The entry that follows covers one T cell receptor (beta chain) sequence. This entry belongs to a study of OX40 agonist ivuxolimab in advanced cancers. On the study more broadly: People in dose escalation had one of these cancers: hepatocellular carcinoma, melanoma, renal cell or head and neck cancer.

J was trimmed by 5 bases and V by 5 bases; bases with no gene match: 13. This CDR3 spans 16 amino acids. The V gene's germline CDR1 is LNHDA and CDR2 SQIVND (reference sequence). The protocol was immunoSEQ multiplex PCR, while the TCRdb copy is restricted to in-frame clones and leaves out a portion. The sample records about 88,000 clones, approximately 89% being singletons. Sequenced here: CD4+ or CD8+ T cells sorted from blood, sampled in a trial of the OX40 agonist ivuxolimab. The chain uses TRBV19 and TRBJ1-2; 8 nucleotides line up with TRBD1. The clonotype originates from an adult with an advanced solid tumor such as melanoma, head and neck, liver or kidney cancer. The CDR3 region is CASSPGQGPWRYGYTF. The CDR3 DNA follows: TGTGCCAGTAGTCCCGGACAGGGCCCGTGGAGATATGGCTACACCTTC. The full variable domain, its missing parts supplied by reference TRBV19 and TRBJ1-2, is DGGITQSPKYLFRKEGQNVTLSCEQNLNHDAMYWYRQDPGQGLRLIYYSQIVNDFQKGDIAEGYSVSREKKESFPLTVTSAQKNPTAFYLCASSPGQGPWRYGYTFGSGTRLTVV.